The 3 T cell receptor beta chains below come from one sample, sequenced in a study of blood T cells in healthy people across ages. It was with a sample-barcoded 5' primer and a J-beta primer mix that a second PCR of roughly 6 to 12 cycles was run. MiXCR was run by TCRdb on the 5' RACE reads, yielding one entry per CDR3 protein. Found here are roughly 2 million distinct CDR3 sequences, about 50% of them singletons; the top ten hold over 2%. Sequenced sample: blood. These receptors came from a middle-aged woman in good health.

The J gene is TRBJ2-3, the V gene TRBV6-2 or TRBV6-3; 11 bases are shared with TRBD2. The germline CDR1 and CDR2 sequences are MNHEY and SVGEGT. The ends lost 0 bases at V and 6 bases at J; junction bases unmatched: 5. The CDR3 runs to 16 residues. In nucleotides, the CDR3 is TGTGCCAGCAGTTACTCTACTAGCGGGGGAAGGGATACGCAGTATTTT. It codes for CASSYSTSGGRDTQYF.

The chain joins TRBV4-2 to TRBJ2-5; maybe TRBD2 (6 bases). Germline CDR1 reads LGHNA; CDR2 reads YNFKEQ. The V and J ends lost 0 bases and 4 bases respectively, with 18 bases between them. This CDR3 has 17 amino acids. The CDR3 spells CASSQDSGGLRPETQYF. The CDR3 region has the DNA TGTGCCAGCAGCCAAGATTCCGGGGGACTTCGGCCAGAGACCCAGTACTTC.

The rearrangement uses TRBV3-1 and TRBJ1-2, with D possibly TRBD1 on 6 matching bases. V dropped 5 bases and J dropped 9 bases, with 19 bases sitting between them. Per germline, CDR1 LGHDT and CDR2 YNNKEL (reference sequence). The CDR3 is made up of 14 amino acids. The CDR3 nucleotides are TGTGCCAGCAGCTACAATACAGGGCCCTCTCGCTACACCTTC. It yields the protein CASSYNTGPSRYTF.